This TCR beta chain was found in a study of shared clonotypes between healthy human individuals. Germline V gives CDR1 SNHLY, CDR2 FYNNEI. This CDR3 is 11 amino acids long. Trimming took 10 bases from V and 6 from J, leaving 13 bases between them. Using immunoSEQ multiplex PCR, the repertoire was profiled, and TCRdb retains in-frame clones only, with some absent. The sample has over 1.5 million clones, 98% seen once; the top ten hold roughly 0.45%. The genes are TRBV2 and TRBJ2-7; tentatively, D is TRBD2 (5 bases). Sequenced sample: naive CD4+ T cells sorted from blood. Subset defined: CD45RA+ positively selected. The TCR comes from a man aged 25-45 years in good health. CDR3 DNA: TGTGCCAACCTGGGAGTCGGCGAGCAGTACTTC. This gives the protein CANLGVGEQYF.